This T cell receptor (beta chain) was retrieved from a study of T cell responses to AZD1222 COVID-19 vaccine. Looking at the study overall: Researchers grouped second doses given at about 4 or about 12 weeks into one pool. Points from the study as a whole: Targeting of unmutated variant regions was reportedly seen in nearly half of spike-specific TCRs. The donor cohort was predominantly white British with a female majority, and clonal diversity may have been underestimated. Recipients of AZD1222 seropositive at baseline numbered only 6 or 7.

TCRdb's table, derived via immunoSEQ multiplex PCR, lists solely in-frame clones and lacks some. The data show approximately 100,000 clones, with 80% to 90% seen just once and roughly 12% held by the top ten. As for this clone: The antigen is not known.

The J segment lost 4 bases and the V segment lost 5 bases, leaving 8 bases of the junction unmatched. The CDR3 covers 15 residues. Germline CDR1 LNHDA, CDR2 SQIVND (reference sequence). The chain joins TRBV19 to TRBJ1-1, with 9 positions matching TRBD1. This clonotype was obtained from an adult in good health. This material consisted of peripheral blood, taken on day 0 of AZD1222 vaccination. CDR3 protein: CASSLDRGRPTEAFF. CDR3 coding DNA: TGTGCCAGTAGTCTCGACAGGGGGAGGCCCACTGAAGCTTTCTTT.